This T cell receptor beta chain was recorded in a study of blood T cells in healthy people across ages. For the second PCR, which ran for about 7 to 11 cycles, a sample-barcoded 5' primer and a J-beta primer mix were used. TCRdb fed the 5' RACE reads into MiXCR, producing one record per CDR3 protein. Among around 1.7 million distinct CDR3 sequences listed, approximately 30% were seen once. The CDR3 length is 16 residues. Trimming at V came to 1 base and at J to 1 base, leaving 6 bases not matched to a gene. Per germline, CDR1 SGHVS and CDR2 FNYEAQ. This sequence joins TRBV7-6 and TRBJ2-7, with 8 bases that match TRBD1. This sequence originates from a woman in her 30s in good health. The specimen sequenced was blood. The CDR3 spells CASSLGLQGASYEQYF. The CDR3 nucleotides are TGTGCCAGCAGCTTAGGATTGCAGGGGGCGTCCTACGAGCAGTACTTC.